A selection of T cell receptor beta chains follows, all from one sample in a study of CD8 T cells in Susac syndrome. TCRdb reprocessed the immunoSEQ multiplex PCR reads with MiXCR, giving one entry per CDR3 protein. Altogether 160,000 or so distinct CDR3 sequences are present, 92% being singletons, with the ten largest covering roughly 0.08%. Sequencing used CD4+ T cells from PBMCs. These receptors were obtained from a human donor in good health. Both conserved end residues are part of each CDR3. Each record gives: J gene, clone size, CDR3 length, V gene, D gene, CDR3 DNA, CDR3 protein. The D gene is left open where the match is weak. A row's size may be missing; if present it is once, few, many or a size class.

j_call: TRBJ2-2; clone_size: -; cdr3_length: 13; v_call: TRBV12-3/TRBV12-4; d_call: -; cdr3_nt: TGTGCCAGCAGTCGACACCCATCAGGGGAGCTGTTTTTT; cdr3_aa: CASSRHPSGELFF
j_call: TRBJ1-6; clone_size: -; cdr3_length: 15; v_call: TRBV5-1; d_call: -; cdr3_nt: TGCGCCAGCAGCTTCACTGGCGGGGGTAATTCACCCCTCCACTTT; cdr3_aa: CASSFTGGGNSPLHF
j_call: TRBJ2-7; clone_size: once; cdr3_length: 12; v_call: TRBV19; d_call: -; cdr3_nt: TGTGCCAGTAGTAACGCGAACTACGAGCAGTACTTC; cdr3_aa: CASSNANYEQYF
j_call: TRBJ2-2; clone_size: -; cdr3_length: 16; v_call: TRBV7-9; d_call: TRBD2; cdr3_nt: TGTGCCAGCATCCCTAAGGGAGGGCCGGACACCGGGGAGCTGTTTTTT; cdr3_aa: CASIPKGGPDTGELFF
j_call: TRBJ2-7; clone_size: -; cdr3_length: 15; v_call: TRBV6-2/TRBV6-3; d_call: -; cdr3_nt: TGTGCCAGCAGGATCAGGGGCCTTAGCTCCTACGAGCAGTACTTC; cdr3_aa: CASRIRGLSSYEQYF
j_call: TRBJ2-1; clone_size: -; cdr3_length: 14; v_call: TRBV20-1; d_call: TRBD1; cdr3_nt: TGCAGTGCCAGAGGACAGGGAGAGTACAATGAGCAGTTCTTC; cdr3_aa: CSARGQGEYNEQFF
j_call: TRBJ1-1; clone_size: -; cdr3_length: 15; v_call: TRBV7-8; d_call: -; cdr3_nt: TGTGCCAGCAGCTTTTTCAACACGGACTCCACTGAAGCTTTCTTT; cdr3_aa: CASSFFNTDSTEAFF
j_call: TRBJ2-3; clone_size: -; cdr3_length: 11; v_call: TRBV30; d_call: -; cdr3_nt: TGTGCCTGGAGAGGGTACAGGTTCAAGTATTTT; cdr3_aa: CAWRGYRFKYF
j_call: TRBJ2-1; clone_size: once; cdr3_length: 16; v_call: TRBV3-1; d_call: TRBD2; cdr3_nt: TGTGCCAGCAGCCAGTTAGCGGGAGGAACCTACAATGAGCAGTTCTTC; cdr3_aa: CASSQLAGGTYNEQFF
j_call: TRBJ2-5; clone_size: -; cdr3_length: 14; v_call: TRBV10-3; d_call: TRBD1; cdr3_nt: TGTGCCATCAGGGGACAGGGGGCCTCGGAGACCCAGTACTTC; cdr3_aa: CAIRGQGASETQYF
j_call: TRBJ2-1; clone_size: -; cdr3_length: 16; v_call: TRBV9; d_call: -; cdr3_nt: TGTGCCAGCAGCGTTACCGGCCCGCTTCCTTACAATGAGCAGTTCTTC; cdr3_aa: CASSVTGPLPYNEQFF
j_call: TRBJ2-7; clone_size: -; cdr3_length: 19; v_call: TRBV6-2/TRBV6-3; d_call: TRBD2; cdr3_nt: TGTGCCAGCAGTTACGAGCTAGCGGGAGTAAGGGGAAGGGGCTACGAGCAGTACTTC; cdr3_aa: CASSYELAGVRGRGYEQYF
j_call: TRBJ2-2; clone_size: once; cdr3_length: 13; v_call: TRBV27; d_call: -; cdr3_nt: TGTGCCAGCAGGCAGGGGCAAACCGGGGAGCTGTTTTTT; cdr3_aa: CASRQGQTGELFF
j_call: TRBJ2-1; clone_size: -; cdr3_length: 13; v_call: TRBV12-3/TRBV12-4; d_call: -; cdr3_nt: TGTGCCAGCAGTTTTAACAGGTTTTGGGAGCAGTTCTTC; cdr3_aa: CASSFNRFWEQFF
j_call: TRBJ1-1; clone_size: once; cdr3_length: 14; v_call: TRBV2; d_call: TRBD1; cdr3_nt: TGTGCCAGCAGTGAAGTAACAGGGGGCACTGAAGCTTTCTTT; cdr3_aa: CASSEVTGGTEAFF
j_call: TRBJ1-1; clone_size: -; cdr3_length: 16; v_call: TRBV5-1; d_call: TRBD1; cdr3_nt: TGCGCCAGCAGCTTGGGCCCGACAGGGGGGTACACTGAAGCTTTCTTT; cdr3_aa: CASSLGPTGGYTEAFF
j_call: TRBJ2-5; clone_size: few; cdr3_length: 12; v_call: TRBV7-2; d_call: -; cdr3_nt: TGTGCCAGCAGCCCCCAGCGAGAGACCCAGTACTTC; cdr3_aa: CASSPQRETQYF
j_call: TRBJ2-3; clone_size: -; cdr3_length: 16; v_call: TRBV28; d_call: TRBD1; cdr3_nt: TGTGCCAGCAGCCCCTCGAGGACAGGGGGGACAGATACGCAGTATTTT; cdr3_aa: CASSPSRTGGTDTQYF
j_call: TRBJ2-2; clone_size: -; cdr3_length: 16; v_call: TRBV20-1; d_call: -; cdr3_nt: TGCAGTGCTAGAGATAGAAGGCAGGGTGGCACCGGGGAGCTGTTTTTT; cdr3_aa: CSARDRRQGGTGELFF
j_call: TRBJ2-5; clone_size: -; cdr3_length: 15; v_call: TRBV29-1; d_call: TRBD1; cdr3_nt: TGCAGCGTTGCGTCGGGACAGGGGGCCGAAGAGACCCAGTACTTC; cdr3_aa: CSVASGQGAEETQYF
j_call: TRBJ2-7; clone_size: -; cdr3_length: 13; v_call: TRBV28; d_call: -; cdr3_nt: TGTGCCAGCACCTTGACGGCCCCCTACGAGCAGTACTTC; cdr3_aa: CASTLTAPYEQYF
j_call: TRBJ1-4; clone_size: -; cdr3_length: 14; v_call: TRBV12-3/TRBV12-4; d_call: -; cdr3_nt: TGTGCCAGCAGTTTAGACAGGTCTGGGGAAAAACTGTTTTTT; cdr3_aa: CASSLDRSGEKLFF
j_call: TRBJ2-3; clone_size: -; cdr3_length: 9; v_call: TRBV7-9; d_call: -; cdr3_nt: TGTGCCAGCCCCGATACGCAGTATTTT; cdr3_aa: CASPDTQYF
j_call: TRBJ2-7; clone_size: -; cdr3_length: 12; v_call: TRBV10-2; d_call: TRBD1; cdr3_nt: TGCGCCAGCAGCGCAGGGACAGGGGAACAGTACTTC; cdr3_aa: CASSAGTGEQYF
j_call: TRBJ2-7; clone_size: -; cdr3_length: 13; v_call: TRBV28; d_call: -; cdr3_nt: TGTGCCAGCACCCTTCGGGGGATGAGGGAGCAGTACTTC; cdr3_aa: CASTLRGMREQYF
j_call: TRBJ2-2; clone_size: -; cdr3_length: 16; v_call: TRBV27; d_call: TRBD1; cdr3_nt: TGTGCCAGCAGCCGCGACAGGGGGCTGGACACCGGGGAGCTGTTTTTT; cdr3_aa: CASSRDRGLDTGELFF
j_call: TRBJ2-5; clone_size: once; cdr3_length: 13; v_call: TRBV29-1; d_call: -; cdr3_nt: TGCAGCGTTCCCCGAAACCCATCAGAGACCCAGTACTTC; cdr3_aa: CSVPRNPSETQYF
j_call: TRBJ2-7; clone_size: -; cdr3_length: 14; v_call: TRBV19; d_call: -; cdr3_nt: TGTGCCAGTAGTGTCAGCGTCAGCTCCTACGAGCAGTACTTC; cdr3_aa: CASSVSVSSYEQYF
j_call: TRBJ2-1; clone_size: once; cdr3_length: 14; v_call: TRBV29-1; d_call: TRBD2; cdr3_nt: TGCACTCTCCGACTAGCGGGAGGAGTAGGTGAGCAGTTCTTC; cdr3_aa: CTLRLAGGVGEQFF
j_call: TRBJ2-5; clone_size: -; cdr3_length: 13; v_call: TRBV29-1; d_call: -; cdr3_nt: TGCAGCGTTGATTATAGGAAACAAGAGACCCAGTACTTC; cdr3_aa: CSVDYRKQETQYF
j_call: TRBJ2-7; clone_size: once; cdr3_length: 14; v_call: TRBV7-9; d_call: -; cdr3_nt: TGTGCCAGCAGCCCCCAGGCGGGGTCCTACGAGCAGTACTTC; cdr3_aa: CASSPQAGSYEQYF
j_call: TRBJ1-5; clone_size: -; cdr3_length: 15; v_call: TRBV6-6; d_call: -; cdr3_nt: TGTGCCAGCAGTTACTCGAGGGGCGGTAATCAGCCCCAGCATTTT; cdr3_aa: CASSYSRGGNQPQHF
j_call: TRBJ1-1; clone_size: -; cdr3_length: 16; v_call: TRBV14; d_call: TRBD1; cdr3_nt: TGTGCCAGCAGCCACCGGACGGGACAGGCTAACACTGAAGCTTTCTTT; cdr3_aa: CASSHRTGQANTEAFF
j_call: TRBJ2-3; clone_size: -; cdr3_length: 11; v_call: TRBV20-1; d_call: -; cdr3_nt: TGCAGTGCGGGGGGTCCAGATACGCAGTATTTT; cdr3_aa: CSAGGPDTQYF
j_call: TRBJ2-4; clone_size: -; cdr3_length: 14; v_call: TRBV10-1; d_call: -; cdr3_nt: TGCGCCAGCTCTGCCGAGGCGTCCAAAAACATTCAGTACTTC; cdr3_aa: CASSAEASKNIQYF
j_call: TRBJ1-5; clone_size: -; cdr3_length: 14; v_call: TRBV2; d_call: -; cdr3_nt: TGTGCCAGCACCAGGACAAATAGCAATCAGCCCCAGCATTTT; cdr3_aa: CASTRTNSNQPQHF
j_call: TRBJ2-7; clone_size: -; cdr3_length: 16; v_call: TRBV2; d_call: -; cdr3_nt: TGTGCCAGCAGCGCTCCGCGGCCTCAAGAGTCCTACGAGCAGTACTTC; cdr3_aa: CASSAPRPQESYEQYF